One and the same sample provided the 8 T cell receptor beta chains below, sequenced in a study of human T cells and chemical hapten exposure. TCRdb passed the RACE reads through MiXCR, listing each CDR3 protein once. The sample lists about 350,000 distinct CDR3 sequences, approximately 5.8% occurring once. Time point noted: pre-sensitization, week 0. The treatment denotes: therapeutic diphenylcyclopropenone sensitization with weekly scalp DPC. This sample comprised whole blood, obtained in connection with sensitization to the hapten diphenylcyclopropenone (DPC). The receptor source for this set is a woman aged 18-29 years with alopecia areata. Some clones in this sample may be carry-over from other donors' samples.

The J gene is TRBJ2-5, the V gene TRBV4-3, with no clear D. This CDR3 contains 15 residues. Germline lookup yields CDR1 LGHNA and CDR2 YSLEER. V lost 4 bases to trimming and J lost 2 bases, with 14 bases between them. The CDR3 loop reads CASSRLLDNQETQYF. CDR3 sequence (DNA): TGCGCCAGCAGCCGATTACTGGATAATCAAGAGACCCAGTACTTC.

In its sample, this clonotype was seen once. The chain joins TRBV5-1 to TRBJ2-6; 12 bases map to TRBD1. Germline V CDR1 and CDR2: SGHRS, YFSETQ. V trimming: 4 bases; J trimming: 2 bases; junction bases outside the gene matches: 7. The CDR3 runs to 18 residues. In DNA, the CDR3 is TGCGCCAGCAGCCTGAGGGGACAGGGGGCAACTGGGGCCAACGTCCTGACTTTC. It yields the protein CASSLRGQGATGANVLTF.

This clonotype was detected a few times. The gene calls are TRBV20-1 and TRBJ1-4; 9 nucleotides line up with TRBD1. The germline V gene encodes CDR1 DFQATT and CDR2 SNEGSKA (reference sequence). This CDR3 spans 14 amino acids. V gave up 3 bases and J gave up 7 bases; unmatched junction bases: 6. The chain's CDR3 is CSARPGTGTEKLFF. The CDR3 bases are TGCAGTGCTAGGCCCGGGACAGGGACTGAAAAACTGTTTTTT.

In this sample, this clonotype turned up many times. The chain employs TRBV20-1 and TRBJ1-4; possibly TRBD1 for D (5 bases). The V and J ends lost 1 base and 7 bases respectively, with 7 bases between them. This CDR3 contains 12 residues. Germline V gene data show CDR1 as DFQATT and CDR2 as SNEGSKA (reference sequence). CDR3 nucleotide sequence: TGCAGTGCTAGAGGGGGCACTGAAAAACTGTTTTTT. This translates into CSARGGTEKLFF.

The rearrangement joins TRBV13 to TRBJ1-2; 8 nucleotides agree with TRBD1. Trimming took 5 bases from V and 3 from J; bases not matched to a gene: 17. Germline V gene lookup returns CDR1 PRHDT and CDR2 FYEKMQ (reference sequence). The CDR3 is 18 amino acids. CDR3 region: CASSVVLAGTGNDYGYTF. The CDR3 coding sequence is TGTGCCAGCAGCGTAGTACTGGCCGGGACAGGAAATGACTATGGCTACACCTTC.

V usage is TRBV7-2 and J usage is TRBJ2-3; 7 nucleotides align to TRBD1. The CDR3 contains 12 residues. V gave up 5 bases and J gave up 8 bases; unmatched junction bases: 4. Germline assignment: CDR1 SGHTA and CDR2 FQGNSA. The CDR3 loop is CASSNGQVTQYF. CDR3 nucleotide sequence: TGTGCCAGCAGCAACGGACAGGTTACGCAGTATTTT.

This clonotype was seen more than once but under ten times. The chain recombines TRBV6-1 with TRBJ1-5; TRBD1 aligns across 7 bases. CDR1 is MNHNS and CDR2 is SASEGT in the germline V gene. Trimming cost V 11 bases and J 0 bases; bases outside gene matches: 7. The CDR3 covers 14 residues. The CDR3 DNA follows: TGTGCCGGAAGGACAGGCAATAGCAATCAGCCCCAGCATTTT. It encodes CAGRTGNSNQPQHF.

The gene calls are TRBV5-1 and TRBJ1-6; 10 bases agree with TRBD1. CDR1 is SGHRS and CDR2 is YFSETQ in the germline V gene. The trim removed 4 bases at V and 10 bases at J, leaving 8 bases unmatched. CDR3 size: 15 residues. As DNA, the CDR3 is TGCGCCAGCAGCCCCCGGGACAGGGGTCAATCACCCCTCCACTTT. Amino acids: CASSPRDRGQSPLHF.